The entry below gives a single TCR beta chain sequence along with its context. The antigen is unknown. This sample was included in a study of beta chain features in type 1 diabetes. Study background: No patient-donor differences in age, gender, total cells or subset yield.

Sampling consisted of one heparinised blood draw per donor, averaging approximately 120 mL. Whole-study results and caveats: Type 1 diabetes patients showed a moderate but significant shortening of TCRB CDR3s in all four CD4+ subsets.

Expressed TCRB transcripts were sequenced, since all the RNA that had been isolated was reverse transcribed. For naive, central memory and regulatory T cell samples, reads averaged about 3.7 million. Clones were read by immunoSEQ multiplex PCR, and TCRdb kept only the in-frame ones, dropping some. Of around 140,000 clones in the sample, approximately 13% were seen once. The clonotype originates from a man aged 18-30 years with type 1 diabetes. Material: central memory CD4+ T cells from blood.

CDR3 protein: CSAAGQEDQPQHF. The DNA for the CDR3 is TGCAGCGCTGCGGGACAGGAGGATCAGCCCCAGCATTTT. V and J are TRBV29-1 and TRBJ1-5, with 8 bases identical to TRBD1. CDR3 length: 13 residues. J gave up 5 bases and V 7 bases, and 7 bases lay outside the gene matches. The germline V gene encodes CDR1 SQVTM and CDR2 ANQGSEA.